These 28 T cell receptor beta chains were all obtained from the same sample, sequenced in a study of cytomegalovirus exposure and HLA in healthy donors. Some clones are missing from TCRdb's copy, which holds only in-frame ones; the method was immunoSEQ multiplex PCR. There are some 41,000 clones in the sample; more than 85% occur only once, and 2.1% lies in the top ten. The sequenced material came from PBMCs. These receptors were taken from a woman in her late teens or twenties in good health and CMV-seronegative.

Regarding this clone: An end of the junction does not agree with germline; a read error may underlie this. V usage is TRBV28 and J usage is TRBJ2-6, with 8 positions matching TRBD1. CDR1 is MDHEN, CDR2 SYDVKM, per germline. This CDR3 comprises 13 residues. In DNA, the CDR3 is TGCGGGACAGGATACTCTGGGGCCAACGTCCTGACTTTC. It is translated as CGTGYSGANVLTF.

The chain has TRBV6-5 and TRBJ2-7; D possibly corresponds to TRBD1 (6 bases). Trimming cost V 10 bases and J 3 bases, with 16 bases left between them. The germline gives CDR1 MNHEY, CDR2 SVGAGI. The CDR3 contains 13 residues. CDR3 sequence reads: CATNSGTYYEQYF. DNA of the CDR3: TGTGCCACCAACTCCGGGACATACTACGAGCAGTACTTC.

V gene TRBV2 combines with J gene TRBJ2-1; unclear D gene. Germline-derived CDR1 and CDR2 are SNHLY and FYNNEI. Trimming stripped 4 bases from V and 1 base from J, with 8 bases between. The CDR3 loop spans 14 amino acids. Here the CDR3 DNA reads TGTGCCAGCAGTGCTACTTCTTCCTACAATGAGCAGTTCTTC. Encoded protein: CASSATSSYNEQFF.

The chain uses TRBV7-7 and TRBJ2-3, with TRBD1 matching 7 bases. The CDR3 runs to 14 residues. Trimming cost V 5 bases and J 4 bases; bases outside gene matches: 6. CDR1 is SSHAT and CDR2 is FNYEAQ in the germline V gene (reference sequence). CDR3 DNA sequence: TGTGCCAGCAGCCTACAGGGGAATGCAGATACGCAGTATTTT. Translating it yields CASSLQGNADTQYF.

The chain links TRBV5-1 to TRBJ1-1, with 8 bases fitting TRBD1. Germline V gene sequence: CDR1 SGHRS, CDR2 YFSETQ. The CDR3 is 13 amino acids. The V gene end was trimmed by 4 bases and the J gene end by 5 bases; junction bases not matched to a gene: 4. CDR3 region: CASSPYRGTEAFF. CDR3 DNA: TGCGCCAGCAGCCCCTACAGGGGGACTGAAGCTTTCTTT.

This clone was observed once. The V and J genes are TRBV2 and TRBJ2-2; unclear D gene. The length of the CDR3 is 13 residues. Germline CDR1 and CDR2: SNHLY and FYNNEI. V was trimmed by 2 bases and J by 5 bases, leaving 6 bases between them. In DNA, the CDR3 is TGTGCCAGCAGTGAATATAGAACCGGGGAGCTGTTTTTT. As protein: CASSEYRTGELFF.

The chain uses TRBV19 and TRBJ1-5, with 8 bases fitting TRBD1. This CDR3 spans 14 amino acids. CDR1 and CDR2 from the germline V gene are LNHDA and SQIVND (reference sequence). Unmatched junction bases numbered 5, after V lost 6 bases and J lost 4 bases. CDR3 in amino acids: CASSFTGGNQPQHF. DNA for the CDR3: TGTGCCAGTAGCTTTACAGGGGGAAATCAGCCCCAGCATTTT.

The chain recombines TRBV7-2 with TRBJ2-5; TRBD1 agrees at 11 bases. Germline V gene data show CDR1 as SGHTA and CDR2 as FQGNSA. This CDR3 contains 15 residues. V shed 5 bases, J shed 4 bases, and the junction held 6 bases outside the gene matches. The chain's CDR3 is CASSAWTGGSETQYF. Here the CDR3 DNA reads TGTGCCAGCAGCGCCTGGACAGGGGGCTCAGAGACCCAGTACTTC.

The CDR3 DNA reads as TGTGCCAGTAGTATGGGGACTAGATTAGATACGCAGTATTTT. It specifies CASSMGTRLDTQYF. The rearrangement uses TRBV19 and TRBJ2-3, with 8 bases aligning to TRBD2. The J segment lost 5 bases and the V segment lost 3 bases, leaving 4 bases of the junction unmatched. CDR1 LNHDA and CDR2 SQIVND come from the germline V gene (reference sequence). This CDR3 region has 14 residues.

V and J are TRBV10-3 and TRBJ2-7; weak D call: TRBD2 (6 bases). V shed 3 bases and J shed 5 bases, with 11 bases lying between them. Germline-derived CDR1 and CDR2 are ENHRY and SYGVKD. The CDR3 is made up of 13 amino acids. The CDR3 DNA is TGTGCCATCAGTGACGGGGGATTGGACGAGCAGTACTTC. Translating gives CAISDGGLDEQYF.

This chain links TRBV19 with TRBJ2-2; perhaps TRBD1 as D (6 bases). The CDR3 is made up of 13 amino acids. Germline loops: CDR1 LNHDA, CDR2 SQIVND (reference sequence). V lost 5 bases and J 5 bases, leaving 9 bases between the germline ends. In nucleotides, the CDR3 is TGTGCCAGTAGTTTCGGACAGACCGGGGAGCTGTTTTTT. This encodes CASSFGQTGELFF. The full variable domain, in which reference TRBV19 and TRBJ2-2 provide the parts outside the CDR3, is DGGITQSPKYLFRKEGQNVTLSCEQNLNHDAMYWYRQDPGQGLRLIYYSQIVNDFQKGDIAEGYSVSREKKESFPLTVTSAQKNPTAFYLCASSFGQTGELFFGEGSRLTVL.

The CDR3 bases are TGTGCCAGTAGTATTACTAGCGGGAGCTCCTACAATGAGCAGTTCTTC. It encodes CASSITSGSSYNEQFF. The chain joins TRBV19 to TRBJ2-1; 11 positions agree with TRBD2. This CDR3 comprises 16 residues. In germline, CDR1 is LNHDA, CDR2 SQIVND (reference sequence). V was clipped by 3 bases and J by 0 bases; unmatched bases: 1. Full variable domain (rest looked up from reference TRBV19 and TRBJ2-1): DGGITQSPKYLFRKEGQNVTLSCEQNLNHDAMYWYRQDPGQGLRLIYYSQIVNDFQKGDIAEGYSVSREKKESFPLTVTSAQKNPTAFYLCASSITSGSSYNEQFFGPGTRLTVL.

The J gene is TRBJ2-3, the V gene TRBV6-4, with TRBD1 matching over 9 bases. J lost 4 bases, V lost 2 bases, and 4 bases had no gene match. The V gene's germline CDR1 is MRHNA and CDR2 SNTAGT. This CDR3 has 15 amino acids. The CDR3 bases are TGTGCCAGCAGTGACCAAACAGGGGGCCCAGATACGCAGTATTTT. Translating it yields CASSDQTGGPDTQYF.

This chain connects TRBV28 to TRBJ1-2, with no clear D. Germline V gives CDR1 MDHEN, CDR2 SYDVKM. The V gene lost 3 bases and the J gene lost 7 bases, with 12 bases spanning the gap. This CDR3 is built from 13 residues. CDR3 DNA: TGTGCCAGCAGTTTTTCCCTATATAGTGGCTACACCTTC. Encoded protein: CASSFSLYSGYTF.

The chain uses TRBV5-1 and TRBJ1-4; no reliable D call. Germline V gene data show CDR1 as SGHRS and CDR2 as YFSETQ. Trimming pared 3 bases from V and 3 bases from J, leaving 6 bases between. The CDR3 runs to 13 residues. The CDR3 spells CASSSTSNEKLFF. The CDR3 DNA reads as TGCGCCAGCAGCTCGACATCTAATGAAAAACTGTTTTTT.

This chain connects TRBV28 to TRBJ1-1; weak D call: TRBD1 (6 bases). The germline V gene encodes CDR1 MDHEN and CDR2 SYDVKM. Trimming removed 5 bases from V and 5 bases from J, with 15 bases in between. The CDR3 runs to 14 residues. CDR3 coding DNA: TGTGCCAGCAGTCCGGGAGGGGGTGGAACTGAAGCTTTCTTT. Translation gives CASSPGGGGTEAFF.

This sequence joins TRBV6-4 and TRBJ2-3; 13 bases match TRBD2. This CDR3 contains 15 residues. V lost 0 bases and J lost 6; bases outside the gene matches: 0. Per germline, CDR1 MRHNA and CDR2 SNTAGT. CDR3 protein: CASSDSTSGGDTQYF. CDR3 coding DNA: TGTGCCAGCAGTGACTCGACTAGCGGGGGGGATACGCAGTATTTT.

The chain employs TRBV6-6 and TRBJ1-1; no reliable D call. Looked up from germline, CDR1 is MNHNY and CDR2 is SVGAGI (reference sequence). Trimming shortened V by 7 bases and J by 0 bases, and 9 bases separated the two germline ends. The CDR3 covers 13 residues. The CDR3 DNA sequence: TGTGCCAGCACCACCCAGGTGAACACTGAAGCTTTCTTT. Translating it yields CASTTQVNTEAFF.

This chain connects TRBV28 to TRBJ2-1, with 7 positions matching TRBD1. CDR1 is MDHEN, CDR2 SYDVKM, per germline. The CDR3 consists of 14 residues. With 6 bases clipped from V and 5 bases from J, the junction kept 7 bases outside the gene matches. The CDR3 protein is CASSPTTGNNEQFF. CDR3 DNA sequence: TGTGCCAGCAGCCCAACGACAGGGAACAATGAGCAGTTCTTC.

The genes are TRBV19 and TRBJ2-5; 8 bases are a match to TRBD1. CDR1 LNHDA and CDR2 SQIVND come from the germline V gene (reference sequence). The CDR3 sequence is 14 residues long. The J segment lost 3 bases and the V segment lost 5 bases, leaving 5 bases of the junction unmatched. CDR3 region: CASSPSTGEETQYF. CDR3 coding DNA: TGTGCCAGTAGTCCCTCGACAGGGGAAGAGACCCAGTACTTC.

This clone was seen once. This rearrangement joins TRBV6-1 to TRBJ1-1; 8 nucleotides match TRBD1. This CDR3 has 12 residues. From germline, CDR1 is MNHNS and CDR2 SASEGT. Trimming took 7 bases from V and 4 from J; bases not matched to a gene: 2. This CDR3 is CASKTGGTEAFF. CDR3 sequence (DNA): TGTGCCAGCAAAACAGGGGGCACTGAAGCTTTCTTT.

This chain joins TRBV29-1 and TRBJ2-3; TRBD2 aligns across 7 bases. Germline CDR1 is SQVTM and CDR2 is ANQGSEA. V lost 8 bases to trimming and J lost 1 base; unmatched junction nucleotides: 9. The CDR3 spans 14 residues. The CDR3 nucleotides read TGCAGCTACAAGGCTAGCGGCCGCACAGATACGCAGTATTTT. Translation gives CSYKASGRTDTQYF.

J is TRBJ2-3 and V is TRBV4-2; 12 nucleotides agree with TRBD2. The V segment lost 1 base and the J segment 6 bases; nucleotides outside the gene matches: 5. CDR1 is LGHNA, CDR2 YNFKEQ, per germline. This CDR3 is built from 16 residues. The CDR3 loop reads CASSQGLAGGPDTQYF. CDR3 DNA: TGTGCCAGCAGCCAAGGCCTAGCGGGAGGGCCGGATACGCAGTATTTT.

This rearrangement joins TRBV2 to TRBJ1-1, with TRBD1 matching over 12 bases. This CDR3 comprises 16 residues. Trimming at V came to 7 bases and at J to 5 bases, leaving 11 bases not matched to a gene. Looked up from germline, CDR1 is SNHLY and CDR2 is FYNNEI. CDR3 nucleotides: TGTGCCAGCACCCCGGGACAGGGGGCGTCGGTGACTGAAGCTTTCTTT. Translated: CASTPGQGASVTEAFF.

The CDR3 is CASRTLNYGYTF. The DNA of the CDR3 is TGTGCCAGCAGAACTCTCAACTATGGCTACACCTTC. This chain joins TRBV28 and TRBJ1-2; D is unresolved. The V end was cut by 6 bases, the J end by 2 bases, with 7 bases between. The CDR3 runs to 12 residues. The germline V gene encodes CDR1 MDHEN and CDR2 SYDVKM.

The rearrangement joins TRBV13 to TRBJ2-5; possibly TRBD2 for D (7 bases). The CDR3 consists of 15 residues. V was pared by 5 bases and J by 5 bases, with 18 bases between. Germline V gives CDR1 PRHDT, CDR2 FYEKMQ (reference sequence). The CDR3 sequence is CASSPRGGLGETQYF. The CDR3 DNA reads TGTGCCAGCAGCCCTCGCGGGGGCCTGGGGGAGACCCAGTACTTC. Based on the CDR3 plus reference TRBV13 and TRBJ2-5, the full variable domain is AAGVIQSPRHLIKEKRETATLKCYPIPRHDTVYWYQQGPGQDPQFLISFYEKMQSDKGSIPDRFSAQQFSDYHSELNMSSLELGDSALYFCASSPRGGLGETQYFGPGTRLLVL.

This clone came up once. V is TRBV28 and J is TRBJ2-2; possible D gene TRBD2, 7 bases. The V gene lost 3 bases and the J gene lost 5 bases, with 19 bases spanning the gap. CDR1 and CDR2 from the germline V gene are MDHEN and SYDVKM. CDR3 length: 17 amino acids. This chain's CDR3 is CASSFLSRGGHTGELFF. Written as DNA, the CDR3 is TGTGCCAGCAGTTTTTTGTCTAGGGGGGGCCATACCGGGGAGCTGTTTTTT.

The chain joins TRBV7-9 to TRBJ2-3, with D possibly TRBD2 on 6 matching bases. Trimming left V 1 base short and J 1 base short, with 9 bases between. The CDR3 runs to 15 residues. Germline V gene data show CDR1 as SEHNR and CDR2 as FQNEAQ (reference sequence). The CDR3 DNA sequence: TGTGCCAGCAGCTTAGTAGCTAGCGGCACAGATACGCAGTATTTT. It codes for CASSLVASGTDTQYF.